A single sample is the source of the 7 T cell receptor beta chains below, sequenced in a study of molecular identifiers for immune sequencing clone quantification. TCRdb re-derived calls from the PCR reads in MiXCR, one entry per CDR3 protein. The sample contains approximately 550,000 distinct CDR3 sequences, roughly 26% of which appear only once. The specimen sequenced was naive CD8+ T cells from blood, with Jurkat cell RNA spiked in. Documented subset: FACS-sorted CD8+CD4-CCR7+CD45RA+ naive T cells. These receptors were obtained from a human donor in good health. Some libraries in this study had Jurkat cell RNA spiked in.

Ten or more counts support this clonotype. This chain links TRBV7-8 with TRBJ2-3; D possibly corresponds to TRBD2 (6 bases). The ends were cut back, 3 bases at V and 4 bases at J, with 11 bases in the middle. The CDR3 consists of 14 residues. From germline, CDR1 is SGHVS and CDR2 FQNEAQ. The CDR3 here is CASSLEGFPDTQYF. The CDR3, as DNA: TGTGCCAGCAGCTTGGAGGGTTTTCCAGATACGCAGTATTTT.

About this clonotype itself: The junction departs from the called germline gene at one end, perhaps through a read error. V gene TRBV7-9 combines with J gene TRBJ2-1, with D possibly being TRBD2 (7 bases). The CDR3 has 12 amino acids. Germline V gene data show CDR1 as SEHNR and CDR2 as FQNEAQ (reference sequence). DNA of the CDR3: TGTGTCAGCGGACGGGGGGCCGATGAGCAGTTCTTC. It is translated as CVSGRGADEQFF.

This clonotype was seen at least ten times. The chain carries TRBV15 and TRBJ1-5; D ambiguous. CDR3 length: 15 amino acids. V lost 8 bases and J lost 5, with 19 bases in between. Germline lookup yields CDR1 LNHNV and CDR2 YYDKDF (reference sequence). CDR3 in amino acids: CATRKAGRAHQPQHF. The DNA of the CDR3 is TGTGCCACCCGCAAGGCAGGCCGGGCTCATCAGCCCCAGCATTTT.

Notes on this clonotype: This may arise from a read error, as a much more abundant clone is one base away. The chain uses TRBV11-2 and TRBJ2-1; TRBD1 aligns across 7 bases. The CDR3 sequence is 16 residues long. With 2 bases clipped from V and 2 bases from J, the junction kept 6 bases outside the gene matches. Germline CDR1 and CDR2: SGHAT and FQNNGV. The CDR3 loop is CASSLTTGAPYNEQFF. Written as DNA, the CDR3 is TGTGCCAGCAGCTTAACCACAGGGGCACCCTACAATGAGCAGTTCTTC.

This clonotype was detected only once. Since a much larger clone is just one base distant, this may be a read error. Without the conserved terminal phenylalanine or tryptophan, this CDR3 likely stems from a read error. This chain uses TRBV11-2 with TRBJ2-1; D gene ambiguous. Trimming stripped 5 bases from V and 5 bases from J, with 7 bases between. The CDR3 contains 12 residues. Per germline, CDR1 SGHAT and CDR2 FQNNGV. For the CDR3, the DNA is TGTGCCAGCAGCCTATTGAACAATGAGCAGTTCTCC. This codes for CASSLLNNEQFS.

This clonotype was counted once. The chain is built from TRBV21-1 and TRBJ1-1; the D call of TRBD1 is as the table states it, not checked on the DNA. TRBV21-1 is a known pseudogene. The length of the CDR3 is 14 residues. CDR3 nucleotide sequence: TGTGCCAGCAGCAAGGGTAACAGCCGGGGAGAAGCTTTCTTT. Residues: CASSKGNSRGEAFF.

This clonotype was found a few times. The CDR3 sequence is CSARDFDRDPHNSPLHF. The CDR3 bases are TGCAGTGCTAGAGATTTTGACAGGGACCCTCATAATTCACCCCTCCACTTT. The rearrangement links TRBV20-1 to TRBJ1-6; TRBD1 agrees at 7 bases. V lost 0 bases and J lost 5; bases outside the gene matches: 10. The germline V gene has CDR1 DFQATT and CDR2 SNEGSKA (reference sequence). CDR3 length: 17 residues.